The source of this T cell receptor beta chain is a study of cytomegalovirus exposure and HLA in healthy donors. From germline, CDR1 is SGHNT and CDR2 YYREEE (reference sequence). V was cut by 4 bases and J by 8 bases, with 10 bases left in between. This CDR3 contains 13 residues. 60 Vbeta and 13 Jbeta primers were used in PCR. The repertoire was sequenced with immunoSEQ multiplex PCR; TCRdb's copy has only in-frame clones and lacks some. The repertoire has 70,000 to 90,000 clones, 75% of them found once; the top ten carry under 2.5%. The sequenced sample consisted of PBMCs. V usage is TRBV5-4 and J usage is TRBJ1-6; D is unresolved. This receptor was obtained from a man in his forties in good health and CMV-seronegative. For the CDR3, the DNA is TGTGCCAGCAGCCAAAGCCCGGATTCACCCCTCCACTTT. Amino acid sequence: CASSQSPDSPLHF.